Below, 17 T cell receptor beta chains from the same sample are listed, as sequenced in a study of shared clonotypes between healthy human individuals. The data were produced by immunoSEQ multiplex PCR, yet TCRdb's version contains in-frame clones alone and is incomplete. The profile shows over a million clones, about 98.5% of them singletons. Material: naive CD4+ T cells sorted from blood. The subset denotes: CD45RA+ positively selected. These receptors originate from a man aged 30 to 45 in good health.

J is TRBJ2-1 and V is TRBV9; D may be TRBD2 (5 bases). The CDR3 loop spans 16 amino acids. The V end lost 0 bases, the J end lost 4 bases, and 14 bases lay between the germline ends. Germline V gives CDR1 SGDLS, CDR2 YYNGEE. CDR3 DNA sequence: TGTGCCAGCAGCGTAGATCGAGGGCTGGGTTACAATGAGCAGTTCTTC. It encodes CASSVDRGLGYNEQFF.

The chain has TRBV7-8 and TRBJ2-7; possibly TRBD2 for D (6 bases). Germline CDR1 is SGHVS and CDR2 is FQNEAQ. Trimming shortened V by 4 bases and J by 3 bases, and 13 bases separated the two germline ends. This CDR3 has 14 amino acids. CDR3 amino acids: CASSSKGLLYEQYF. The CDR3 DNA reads TGTGCCAGCAGCTCTAAGGGACTCCTCTACGAGCAGTACTTC. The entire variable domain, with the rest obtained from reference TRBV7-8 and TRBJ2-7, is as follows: GAGVSQSPRYKVAKRGQDVALRCDPISGHVSLFWYQQALGQGPEFLTYFQNEAQLDKSGLPSDRFFAERPEGSVSTLKIQRTQQEDSAVYLCASSSKGLLYEQYFGPGTRLTVT.

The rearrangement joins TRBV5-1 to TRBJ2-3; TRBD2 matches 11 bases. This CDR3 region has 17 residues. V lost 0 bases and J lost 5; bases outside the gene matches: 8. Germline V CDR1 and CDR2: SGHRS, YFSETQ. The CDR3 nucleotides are TGCGCCAGCAGCTTGGGGGCTAGCGGGAGGATGGTAGATACGCAGTATTTT. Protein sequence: CASSLGASGRMVDTQYF.

DNA for the CDR3: TGTGCCTGGGCCGACAGGGCAGTGAGAGGCTACACCTTC. It encodes CAWADRAVRGYTF. The genes are TRBV30 and TRBJ1-2; 7 bases match TRBD1. The CDR3 extends over 13 amino acids. Trimming took 5 bases from V and 8 from J; bases not matched to a gene: 11. Germline V CDR1 and CDR2: GTSNPN, SVGIG (reference sequence).

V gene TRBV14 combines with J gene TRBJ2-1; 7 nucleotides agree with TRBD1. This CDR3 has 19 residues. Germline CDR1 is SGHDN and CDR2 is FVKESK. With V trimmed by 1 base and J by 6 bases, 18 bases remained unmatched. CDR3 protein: CASSQAKGAGGLYLNEQFF. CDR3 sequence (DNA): TGTGCCAGCAGCCAAGCGAAAGGGGCAGGGGGTTTGTACCTCAATGAGCAGTTCTTC.

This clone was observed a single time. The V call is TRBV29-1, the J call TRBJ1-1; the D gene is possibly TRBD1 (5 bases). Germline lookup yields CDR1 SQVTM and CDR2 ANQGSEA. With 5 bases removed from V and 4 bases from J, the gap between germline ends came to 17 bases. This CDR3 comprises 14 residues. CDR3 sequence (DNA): TGCAGCGTTTCACCGGAGGGGCTGAGCACTGAAGCTTTCTTT. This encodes CSVSPEGLSTEAFF.

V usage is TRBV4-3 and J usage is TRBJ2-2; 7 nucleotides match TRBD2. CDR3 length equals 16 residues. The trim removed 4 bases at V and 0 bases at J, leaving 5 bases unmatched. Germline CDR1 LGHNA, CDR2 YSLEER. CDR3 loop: CASSRQAGTNTGELFF. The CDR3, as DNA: TGCGCCAGCAGCCGACAAGCGGGGACGAACACCGGGGAGCTGTTTTTT.

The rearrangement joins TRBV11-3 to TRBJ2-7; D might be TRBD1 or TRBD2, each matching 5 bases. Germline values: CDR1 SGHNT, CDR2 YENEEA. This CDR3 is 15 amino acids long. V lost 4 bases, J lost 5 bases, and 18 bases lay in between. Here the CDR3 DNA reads TGTGCCAGCAGCTCACCGAAACGGGACCCCAACGAGCAGTACTTC. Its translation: CASSSPKRDPNEQYF.

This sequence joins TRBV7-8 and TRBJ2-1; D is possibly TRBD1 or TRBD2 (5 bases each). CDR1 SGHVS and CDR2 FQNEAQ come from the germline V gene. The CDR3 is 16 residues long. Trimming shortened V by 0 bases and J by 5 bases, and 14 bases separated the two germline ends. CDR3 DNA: TGTGCCAGCAGCTTAGCGCACCGGGGACGGGACAATGAGCAGTTCTTC. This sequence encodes CASSLAHRGRDNEQFF.

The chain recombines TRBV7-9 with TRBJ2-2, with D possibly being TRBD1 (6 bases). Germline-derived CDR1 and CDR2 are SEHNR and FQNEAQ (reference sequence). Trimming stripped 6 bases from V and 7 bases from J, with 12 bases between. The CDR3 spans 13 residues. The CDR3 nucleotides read TGTGCCAGCAGTTCTAGCAGGGGCGGGGAGCTGTTTTTT. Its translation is CASSSSRGGELFF.

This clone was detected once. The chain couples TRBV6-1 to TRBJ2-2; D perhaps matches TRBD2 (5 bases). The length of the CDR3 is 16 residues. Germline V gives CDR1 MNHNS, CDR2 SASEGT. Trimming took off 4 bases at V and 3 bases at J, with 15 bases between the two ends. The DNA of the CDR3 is TGTGCCAGCAGTGCGTTTACGACGCGGGACACCGGGGAGCTGTTTTTT. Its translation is CASSAFTTRDTGELFF.

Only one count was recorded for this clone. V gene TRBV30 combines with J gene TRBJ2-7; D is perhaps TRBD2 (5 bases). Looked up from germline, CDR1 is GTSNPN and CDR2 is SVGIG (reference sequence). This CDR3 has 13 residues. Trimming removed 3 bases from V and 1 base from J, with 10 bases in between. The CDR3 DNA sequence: TGTGCCTGGAGGACCCCGGGATCCTACGAGCAGTACTTC. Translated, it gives CAWRTPGSYEQYF.

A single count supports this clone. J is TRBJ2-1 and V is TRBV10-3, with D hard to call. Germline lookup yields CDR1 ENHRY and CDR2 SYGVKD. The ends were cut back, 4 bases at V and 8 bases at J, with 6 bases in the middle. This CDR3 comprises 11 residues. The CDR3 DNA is TGTGCCATCAGTGCAGTCCATGAGCAGTTCTTC. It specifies CAISAVHEQFF.

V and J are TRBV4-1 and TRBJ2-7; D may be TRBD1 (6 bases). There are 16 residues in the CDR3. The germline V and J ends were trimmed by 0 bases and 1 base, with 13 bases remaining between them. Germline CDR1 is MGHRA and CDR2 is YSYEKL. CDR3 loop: CASSQDRGIESYEQYF. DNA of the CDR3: TGCGCCAGCAGCCAAGACAGGGGTATCGAATCCTACGAGCAGTACTTC.

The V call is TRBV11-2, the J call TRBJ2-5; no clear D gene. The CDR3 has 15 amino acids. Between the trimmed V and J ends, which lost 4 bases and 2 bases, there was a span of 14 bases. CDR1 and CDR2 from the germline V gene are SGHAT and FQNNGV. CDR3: CASSSTGPEQETQYF. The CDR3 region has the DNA TGTGCCAGCAGCTCCACTGGGCCAGAACAAGAGACCCAGTACTTC.

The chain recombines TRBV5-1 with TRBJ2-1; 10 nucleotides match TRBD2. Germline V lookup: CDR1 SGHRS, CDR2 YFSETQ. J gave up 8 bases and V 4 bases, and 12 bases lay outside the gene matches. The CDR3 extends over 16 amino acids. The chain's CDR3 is CASSLPGLAAPYEQFF. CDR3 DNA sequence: TGCGCCAGCAGCCTCCCAGGACTAGCGGCGCCGTATGAGCAGTTCTTC.

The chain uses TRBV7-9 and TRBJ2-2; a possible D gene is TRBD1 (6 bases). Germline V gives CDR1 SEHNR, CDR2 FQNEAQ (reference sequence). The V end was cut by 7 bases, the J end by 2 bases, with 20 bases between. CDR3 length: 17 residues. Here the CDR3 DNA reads TGTGCCAGCACTTTGGGGTCCGGGACAAGTAACACCGGGGAGCTGTTTTTT. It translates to CASTLGSGTSNTGELFF.